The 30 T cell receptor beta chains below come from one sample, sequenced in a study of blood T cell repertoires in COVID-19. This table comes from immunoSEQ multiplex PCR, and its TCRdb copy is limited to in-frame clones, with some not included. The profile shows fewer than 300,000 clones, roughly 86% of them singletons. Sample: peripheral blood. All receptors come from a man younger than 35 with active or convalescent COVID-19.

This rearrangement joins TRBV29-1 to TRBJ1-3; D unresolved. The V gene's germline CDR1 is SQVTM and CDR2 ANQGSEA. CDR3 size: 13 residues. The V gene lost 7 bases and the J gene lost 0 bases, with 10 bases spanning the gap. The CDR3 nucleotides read TGCAGCGCCCAACAGAGCTCTGGAAACACCATATATTTT. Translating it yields CSAQQSSGNTIYF.

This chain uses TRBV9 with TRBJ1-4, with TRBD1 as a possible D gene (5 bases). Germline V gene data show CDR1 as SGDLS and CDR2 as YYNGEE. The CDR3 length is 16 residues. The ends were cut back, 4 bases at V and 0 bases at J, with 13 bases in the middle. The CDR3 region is CASSKGGETTNEKLFF. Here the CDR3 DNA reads TGTGCCAGCAGCAAGGGAGGGGAAACAACTAATGAAAAACTGTTTTTT.

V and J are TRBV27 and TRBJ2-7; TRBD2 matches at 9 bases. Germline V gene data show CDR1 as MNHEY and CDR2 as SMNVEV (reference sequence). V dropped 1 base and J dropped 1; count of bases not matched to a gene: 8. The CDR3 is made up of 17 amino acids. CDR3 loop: CASSLLSSAGGSYEQYF. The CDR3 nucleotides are TGTGCCAGCAGTTTATTAAGTTCAGCGGGGGGATCCTACGAGCAGTACTTC.

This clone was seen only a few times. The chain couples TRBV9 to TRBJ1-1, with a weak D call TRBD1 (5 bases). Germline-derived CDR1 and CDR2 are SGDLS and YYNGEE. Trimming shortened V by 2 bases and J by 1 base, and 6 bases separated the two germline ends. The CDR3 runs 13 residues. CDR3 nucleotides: TGTGCCAGCAGCGTCACAGGGAACACTGAAGCTTTCTTT. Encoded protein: CASSVTGNTEAFF.

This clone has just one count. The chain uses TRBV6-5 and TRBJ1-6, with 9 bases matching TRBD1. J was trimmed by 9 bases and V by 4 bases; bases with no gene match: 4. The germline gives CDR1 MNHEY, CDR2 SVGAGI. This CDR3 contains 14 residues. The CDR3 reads CASSFLTGGSPLHF. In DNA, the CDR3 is TGTGCCAGCAGTTTCCTGACAGGGGGTTCACCCCTCCACTTT.

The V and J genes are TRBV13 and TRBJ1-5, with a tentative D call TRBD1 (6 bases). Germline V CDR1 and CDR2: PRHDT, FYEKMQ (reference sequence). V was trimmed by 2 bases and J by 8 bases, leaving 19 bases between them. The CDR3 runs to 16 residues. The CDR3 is CASSLYTGPGGEPQHF. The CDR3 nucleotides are TGTGCCAGCAGCTTATATACAGGTCCTGGGGGCGAGCCCCAGCATTTT.

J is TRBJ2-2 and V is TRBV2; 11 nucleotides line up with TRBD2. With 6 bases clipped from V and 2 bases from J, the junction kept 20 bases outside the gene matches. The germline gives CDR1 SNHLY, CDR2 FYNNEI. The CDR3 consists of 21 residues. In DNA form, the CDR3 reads TGTGCCAGCAGGGGTACACAAAGTAGCGGGGGGGCCTTAGTCAACACCGGGGAGCTGTTTTTT. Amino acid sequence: CASRGTQSSGGALVNTGELFF.

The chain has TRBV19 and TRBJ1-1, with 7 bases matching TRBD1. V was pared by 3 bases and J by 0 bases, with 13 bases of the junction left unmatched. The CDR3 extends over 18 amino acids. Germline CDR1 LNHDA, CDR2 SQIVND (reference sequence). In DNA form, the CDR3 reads TGTGCCAGTAGTATCGGGACAGTCGAATGGGTGTTGAACACTGAAGCTTTCTTT. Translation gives CASSIGTVEWVLNTEAFF. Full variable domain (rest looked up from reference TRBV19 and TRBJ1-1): DGGITQSPKYLFRKEGQNVTLSCEQNLNHDAMYWYRQDPGQGLRLIYYSQIVNDFQKGDIAEGYSVSREKKESFPLTVTSAQKNPTAFYLCASSIGTVEWVLNTEAFFGQGTRLTVV.

The CDR3 DNA is TGTGCCAGCAGCCAGCCCATAGGGGGAGGGCCCTCCGATGGCTACACCTTC. Its translation is CASSQPIGGGPSDGYTF. This chain uses TRBV7-9 with TRBJ1-2; the D gene is possibly TRBD1 (6 bases). The V gene lost 5 bases and the J gene lost 6 bases, with 25 bases spanning the gap. Germline V lookup: CDR1 SEHNR, CDR2 FQNEAQ (reference sequence). The CDR3 has 17 residues.

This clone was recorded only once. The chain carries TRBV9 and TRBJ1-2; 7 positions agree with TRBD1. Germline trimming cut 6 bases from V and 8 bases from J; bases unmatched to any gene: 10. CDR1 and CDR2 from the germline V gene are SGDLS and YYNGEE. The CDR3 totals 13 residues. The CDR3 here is CASTPSGGSGYTF. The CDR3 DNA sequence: TGTGCCAGCACCCCCTCAGGGGGATCGGGCTACACCTTC.

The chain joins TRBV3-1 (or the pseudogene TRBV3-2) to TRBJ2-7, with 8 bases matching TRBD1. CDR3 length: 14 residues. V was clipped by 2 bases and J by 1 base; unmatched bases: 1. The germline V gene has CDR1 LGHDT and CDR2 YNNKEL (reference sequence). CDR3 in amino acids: CASSQRDRSYEQYF. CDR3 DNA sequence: TGTGCCAGCAGCCAACGGGACAGGTCCTACGAGCAGTACTTC.

The CDR3 coding sequence is TGTGCCAGCAGTCTCCCACAGGGGAACCCTTACGAGCAGTACTTC. It specifies CASSLPQGNPYEQYF. The chain couples TRBV7-9 to TRBJ2-7; 7 nucleotides line up with TRBD1. The germline V gene encodes CDR1 SEHNR and CDR2 FQNEAQ (reference sequence). The V gene end was trimmed by 6 bases and the J gene end by 4 bases; junction bases not matched to a gene: 12. The CDR3 has 15 amino acids.

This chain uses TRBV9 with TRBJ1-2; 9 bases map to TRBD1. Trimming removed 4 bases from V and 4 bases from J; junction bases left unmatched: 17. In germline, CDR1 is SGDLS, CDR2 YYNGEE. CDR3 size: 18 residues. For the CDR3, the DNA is TGTGCCAGCAGCCCAGGGGGGAACCGGGACAGGGTGGTCTATGGCTACACCTTC. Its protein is CASSPGGNRDRVVYGYTF.

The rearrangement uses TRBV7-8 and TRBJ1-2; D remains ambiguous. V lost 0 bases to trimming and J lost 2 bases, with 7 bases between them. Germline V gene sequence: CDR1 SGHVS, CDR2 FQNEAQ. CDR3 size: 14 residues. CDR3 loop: CASSLAGENYGYTF. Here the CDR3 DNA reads TGTGCCAGCAGCTTAGCTGGAGAGAACTATGGCTACACCTTC.

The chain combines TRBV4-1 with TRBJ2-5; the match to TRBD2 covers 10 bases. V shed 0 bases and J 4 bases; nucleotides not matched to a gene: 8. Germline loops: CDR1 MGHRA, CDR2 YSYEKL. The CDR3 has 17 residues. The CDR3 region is CASSQEGQRGGRETQYF. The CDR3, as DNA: TGCGCCAGCAGCCAAGAGGGGCAGCGGGGGGGCCGAGAGACCCAGTACTTC.

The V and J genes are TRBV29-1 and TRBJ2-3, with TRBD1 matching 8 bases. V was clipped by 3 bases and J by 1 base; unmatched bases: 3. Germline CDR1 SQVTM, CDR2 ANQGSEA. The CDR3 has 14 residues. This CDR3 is CSVDGQGGTDTQYF. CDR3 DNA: TGCAGCGTTGACGGACAGGGCGGCACAGATACGCAGTATTTT.

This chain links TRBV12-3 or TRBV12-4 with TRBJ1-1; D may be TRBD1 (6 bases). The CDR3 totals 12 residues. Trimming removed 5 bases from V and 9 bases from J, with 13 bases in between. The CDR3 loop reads CASSDRQEQAFF. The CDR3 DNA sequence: TGTGCCAGCAGTGACCGACAGGAGCAAGCTTTCTTT.

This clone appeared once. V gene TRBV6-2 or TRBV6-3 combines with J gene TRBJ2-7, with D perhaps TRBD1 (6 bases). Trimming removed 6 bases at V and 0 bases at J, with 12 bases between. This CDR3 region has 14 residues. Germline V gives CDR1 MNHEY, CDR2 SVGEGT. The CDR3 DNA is TGTGCCAGCAGCGGATCGGGACACTCCTACGAGCAGTACTTC. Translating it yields CASSGSGHSYEQYF.

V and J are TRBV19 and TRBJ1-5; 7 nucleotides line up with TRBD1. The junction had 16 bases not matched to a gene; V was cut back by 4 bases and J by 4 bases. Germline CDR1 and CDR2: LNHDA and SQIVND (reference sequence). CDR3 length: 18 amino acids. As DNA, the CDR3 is TGTGCCAGTAGTAACCCCGGACAGGAGATGTATGGTAATCAGCCCCAGCATTTT. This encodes CASSNPGQEMYGNQPQHF.

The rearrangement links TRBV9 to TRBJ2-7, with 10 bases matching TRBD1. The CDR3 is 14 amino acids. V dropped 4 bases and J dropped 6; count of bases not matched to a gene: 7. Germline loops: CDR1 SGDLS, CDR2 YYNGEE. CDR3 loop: CASSPGTGEGEQYF. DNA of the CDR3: TGTGCCAGCAGCCCCGGGACAGGGGAGGGCGAGCAGTACTTC.

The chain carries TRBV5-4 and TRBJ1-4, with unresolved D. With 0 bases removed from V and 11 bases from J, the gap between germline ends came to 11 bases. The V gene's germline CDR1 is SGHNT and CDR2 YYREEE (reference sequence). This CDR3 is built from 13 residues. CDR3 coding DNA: TGTGCCAGCAGCTTGGCGGGTGGGAGTAAACTGTTTTTT. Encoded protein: CASSLAGGSKLFF.

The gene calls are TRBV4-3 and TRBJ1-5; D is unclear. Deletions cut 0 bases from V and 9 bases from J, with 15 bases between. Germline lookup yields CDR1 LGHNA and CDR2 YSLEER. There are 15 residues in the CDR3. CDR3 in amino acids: CASSQDPWASGPQHF. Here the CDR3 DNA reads TGCGCCAGCAGCCAAGATCCCTGGGCCTCAGGGCCCCAGCATTTT.

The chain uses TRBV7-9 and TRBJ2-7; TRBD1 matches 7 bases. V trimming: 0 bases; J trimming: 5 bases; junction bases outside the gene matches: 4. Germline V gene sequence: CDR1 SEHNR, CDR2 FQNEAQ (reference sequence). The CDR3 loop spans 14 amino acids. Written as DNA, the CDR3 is TGTGCCAGCAGCTTAGCTTTGGACAGGAACGAGCAGTACTTC. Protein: CASSLALDRNEQYF.

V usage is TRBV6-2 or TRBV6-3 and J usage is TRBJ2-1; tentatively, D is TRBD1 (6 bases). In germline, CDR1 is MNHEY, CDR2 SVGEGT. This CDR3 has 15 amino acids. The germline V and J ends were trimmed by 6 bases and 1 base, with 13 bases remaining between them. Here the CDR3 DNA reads TGTGCCAGCAGCCTCCAGGGGCCGTCCTACAATGAGCAGTTCTTC. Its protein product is CASSLQGPSYNEQFF.

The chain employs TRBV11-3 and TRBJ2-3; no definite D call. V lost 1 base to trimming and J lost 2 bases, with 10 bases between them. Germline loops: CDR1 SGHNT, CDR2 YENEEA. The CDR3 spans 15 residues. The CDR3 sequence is CASSLATGATDTQYF. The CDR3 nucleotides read TGTGCCAGCAGCTTAGCAACTGGAGCCACAGATACGCAGTATTTT. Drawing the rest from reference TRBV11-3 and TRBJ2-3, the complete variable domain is EAGVVQSPRYKIIEKKQPVAFWCNPISGHNTLYWYLQNLGQGPELLIRYENEEAVDDSQLPKDRFSAERLKGVDSTLKIQPAELGDSAVYLCASSLATGATDTQYFGPGTRLTVL.

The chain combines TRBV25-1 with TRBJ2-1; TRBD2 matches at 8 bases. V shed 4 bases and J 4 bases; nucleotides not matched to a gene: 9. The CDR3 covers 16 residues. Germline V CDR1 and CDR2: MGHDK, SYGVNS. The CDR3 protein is CASSGPGGKGYNEQFF. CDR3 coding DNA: TGTGCCAGCAGTGGACCGGGGGGGAAGGGATACAATGAGCAGTTCTTC.

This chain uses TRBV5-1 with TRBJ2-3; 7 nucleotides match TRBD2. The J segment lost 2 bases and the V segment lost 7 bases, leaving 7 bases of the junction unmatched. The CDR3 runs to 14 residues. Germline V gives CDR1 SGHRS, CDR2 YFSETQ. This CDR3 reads CASALAATTDTQYF. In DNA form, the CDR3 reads TGCGCCAGCGCCCTAGCGGCCACCACAGATACGCAGTATTTT.

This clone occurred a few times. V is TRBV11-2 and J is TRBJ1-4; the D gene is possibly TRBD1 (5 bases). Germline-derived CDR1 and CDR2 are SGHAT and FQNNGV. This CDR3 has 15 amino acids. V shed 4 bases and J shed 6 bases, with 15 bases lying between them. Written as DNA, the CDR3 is TGTGCCAGCAGCTCCCCTCGGGGGAGGTATGAAAAACTGTTTTTT. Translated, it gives CASSSPRGRYEKLFF.

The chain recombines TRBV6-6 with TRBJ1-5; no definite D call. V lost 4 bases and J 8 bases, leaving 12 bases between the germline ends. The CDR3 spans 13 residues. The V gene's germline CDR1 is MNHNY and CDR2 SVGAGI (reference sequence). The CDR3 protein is CASSSLPLEPQHF. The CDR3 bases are TGTGCCAGCAGTTCCCTACCCCTTGAGCCCCAGCATTTT.

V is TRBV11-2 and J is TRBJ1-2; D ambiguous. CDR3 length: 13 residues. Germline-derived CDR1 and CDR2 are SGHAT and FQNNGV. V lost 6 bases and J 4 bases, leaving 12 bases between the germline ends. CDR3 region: CASSLSGGYGYTF. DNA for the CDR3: TGTGCCAGCAGTCTCTCTGGCGGCTATGGCTACACCTTC.